This T cell receptor (beta chain) was profiled in a study of cytotoxic CD8 clonotypes in ibrutinib-treated CLL. From germline, CDR1 is ENHRY and CDR2 SYGVKD. The CDR3 has 12 residues. V gave up 3 bases and J gave up 5 bases, with 6 bases separating them. The sequencing depth, 1 in 200,000 to 1 in 1 million T cells, was the target. Assay used: immunoSEQ multiplex PCR; TCRdb lists only in-frame clones, some missing. The table records approximately 280,000 clones, less than 85% of them present only once. This clone was found a few times. Antigen specificity is unknown. Study-wide results and caveats: The public clonotypes identified were infrequent and showed contraction or stability on treatment. Baseline clonality, above age-matched healthy donor levels, tracked circulating CD8+ T-cell counts.

The gene calls are TRBV10-3 and TRBJ2-3; a possible D gene is TRBD2 (5 bases). The TCR was taken from a human donor with chronic lymphocytic leukemia. The material sequenced was PBMCs, taken at disease progression, from a patient treated with ibrutinib. The CDR3, as DNA: TGTGCCATCAGTGAAGGAGGAGATACGCAGTATTTT. It is translated as CAISEGGDTQYF.